The clone carrying this TCR beta chain appeared a few times. This CDR3 spans 16 amino acids. Germline values: CDR1 SGHTS, CDR2 YDEGEE. V lost 4 bases to trimming and J lost 5 bases; unmatched junction nucleotides: 10. The data are from a study of blood T cell repertoires in COVID-19. Whole-study context: Samples taken during acute and convalescent COVID-19 were collected in the United States, Italy and Spain. The analysed material was cDNA or gDNA that came from T cells, B-cell-depleted T cells, or PBMCs.

Per the authors' pipeline: By means of reference gene primer amplification, nucleated cell counts were estimated. The assay was immunoSEQ multiplex PCR, and TCRdb's table has in-frame clones only and misses some. V and J calls and clone size come straight from that table; D and trimming were deduced from the DNA. The sample has around 140,000 clones; 70% to 90% are singletons. This chain connects TRBV5-8 to TRBJ2-1; 9 bases are a match to TRBD1. The TCR was taken from a man between 45 and 60 years old who had recovered from COVID-19. The specimen was PBMCs or T cells enriched from blood (not recorded which). CDR3 bases: TGTGCCAGCAGCCCATTCGGACAGGGGAAACACAATGAGCAGTTCTTC. This translates into CASSPFGQGKHNEQFF. Complete variable domain (other parts from reference TRBV5-8 and TRBJ2-1): EAGVTQSPTHLIKTRGQQATLRCSPISGHTSVYWYQQALGLGLQFLLWYDEGEERNRGNFPPRFSGRQFPNYSSELNVNALELEDSALYLCASSPFGQGKHNEQFFGPGTRLTVL.